Below, 14 T cell receptor beta chains from the same sample are listed, as sequenced in a study of radiotherapy plus CTLA-4 blockade in lung cancer. Profiled with immunoSEQ multiplex PCR; TCRdb holds only in-frame clones, not every one. This table has tens of thousands of clones, 84% appearing once. The source material was peripheral blood, sampled from a patient treated with radiotherapy plus ipilimumab. These receptors were obtained from a human donor with non-small cell lung cancer whose response to radiotherapy plus ipilimumab could not be evaluated.

V is TRBV19 and J is TRBJ1-1, with no clear D. Trimming removed 3 bases from V and 0 bases from J, with 11 bases in between. The CDR3 covers 15 residues. Germline V CDR1 and CDR2: LNHDA, SQIVND (reference sequence). The CDR3 DNA sequence: TGTGCCAGTAGTATGGTGGAGAGCATGAACACTGAAGCTTTCTTT. It yields the protein CASSMVESMNTEAFF.

The gene calls are TRBV30 and TRBJ2-2; 11 nucleotides match TRBD1. The CDR3 spans 14 residues. V shed 8 bases, J shed 6 bases, and the junction held 8 bases outside the gene matches. Germline V gene sequence: CDR1 GTSNPN, CDR2 SVGIG (reference sequence). The CDR3 sequence is CARKGQGGSGELFF. The CDR3 DNA reads as TGTGCCCGGAAGGGACAGGGGGGGTCCGGGGAGCTGTTTTTT.

The V call is TRBV27, the J call TRBJ1-1; D perhaps matches TRBD1 (5 bases). This CDR3 has 15 residues. In germline, CDR1 is MNHEY, CDR2 SMNVEV (reference sequence). Trimming cost V 5 bases and J 1 base, with 14 bases left between them. The DNA of the CDR3 is TGTGCCAGCAGTGGGGGGTTCAGAGCGAACACTGAAGCTTTCTTT. Encoded protein: CASSGGFRANTEAFF.

The genes are TRBV7-8 and TRBJ1-5; no definite D call. The CDR3 totals 13 residues. V shed 1 base and J shed 4 bases, with 5 bases lying between them. Germline V lookup: CDR1 SGHVS, CDR2 FQNEAQ. The CDR3 DNA is TGTGCCAGCAGCTTAGGGAGGAATCAGCCCCAGCATTTT. It encodes CASSLGRNQPQHF. Full variable domain (missing parts from reference TRBV7-8 and TRBJ1-5): GAGVSQSPRYKVAKRGQDVALRCDPISGHVSLFWYQQALGQGPEFLTYFQNEAQLDKSGLPSDRFFAERPEGSVSTLKIQRTQQEDSAVYLCASSLGRNQPQHFGDGTRLSIL.

This clone was seen once. The chain joins TRBV11-1 to TRBJ2-1; TRBD1 might be the D (5 bases). Trimming removed 6 bases from V and 10 bases from J, with 13 bases in between. The V gene's germline CDR1 is SGHAT and CDR2 FQDESV (reference sequence). There are 12 residues in the CDR3. CDR3 region: CASSHRGLEQFF. The CDR3 DNA reads TGTGCCAGCAGTCATAGGGGTTTGGAGCAGTTCTTC.

Only one count was recorded for this clone. CDR3 sequence: CASSPRDRDSYEQYF. The CDR3 nucleotides are TGTGCCAGCAGTCCCCGGGACAGGGACTCCTACGAGCAGTACTTC. This chain links TRBV6-6 with TRBJ2-7; 9 nucleotides align to TRBD1. Germline values: CDR1 MNHNY, CDR2 SVGAGI (reference sequence). The CDR3 loop spans 15 amino acids. Trimming took 5 bases from V and 0 from J; bases not matched to a gene: 5.

The chain uses TRBV29-1 and TRBJ2-1; D is unclear. CDR1 and CDR2 (germline): SQVTM, ANQGSEA. This CDR3 is built from 12 residues. V lost 2 bases and J lost 5, with 7 bases in between. CDR3 amino acids: CSVEKLDNEQFF. For the CDR3, the DNA is TGCAGCGTTGAAAAGTTAGACAATGAGCAGTTCTTC.

The chain links TRBV7-2 to TRBJ1-1, with TRBD1 as a possible D gene (5 bases). Germline-derived CDR1 and CDR2 are SGHTA and FQGNSA. V shed 2 bases and J shed 0 bases, with 7 bases lying between them. This CDR3 has 14 amino acids. CDR3 protein: CASSLTGVNTEAFF. DNA of the CDR3: TGTGCCAGCAGCTTAACGGGGGTGAACACTGAAGCTTTCTTT.

Only one count was recorded for this clone. The chain has TRBV4-1 and TRBJ1-1; D uncertain. CDR1 is MGHRA and CDR2 is YSYEKL in the germline V gene. Trimming cost V 0 bases and J 1 base, with 18 bases left between them. The CDR3 is 18 residues long. CDR3 protein: CASSQDPSLLLSNTEAFF. Here the CDR3 DNA reads TGCGCCAGCAGCCAAGACCCCAGTCTCCTTTTATCGAACACTGAAGCTTTCTTT.

CDR3 protein: CASSSGFRNQPQHF. CDR3 DNA: TGTGCCAGCAGCTCAGGGTTTCGCAATCAGCCCCAGCATTTT. The chain joins TRBV9 to TRBJ1-5; the D gene is possibly TRBD1 (5 bases). The CDR3 consists of 14 residues. Germline values: CDR1 SGDLS, CDR2 YYNGEE. With 4 bases removed from V and 2 bases from J, the gap between germline ends came to 10 bases.

The V gene is TRBV10-3, the J gene TRBJ2-7; 7 bases line up with TRBD1. V lost 2 bases and J lost 5; bases outside the gene matches: 3. This CDR3 contains 13 residues. Germline V gene sequence: CDR1 ENHRY, CDR2 SYGVKD. This CDR3 is CAISEDREDEQYF. The CDR3 region has the DNA TGTGCCATCAGTGAGGACAGGGAAGACGAGCAGTACTTC.

This clone was counted a few times. This chain joins TRBV5-8 and TRBJ2-7; 7 nucleotides align to TRBD1. CDR3 length: 15 residues. Looked up from germline, CDR1 is SGHTS and CDR2 is YDEGEE. Trimming cost V 3 bases and J 3 bases; bases outside gene matches: 9. The CDR3 coding sequence is TGTGCCAGCAGCTGGGGATTTGGGACAGACTACGAGCAGTACTTC. This sequence encodes CASSWGFGTDYEQYF.

The chain recombines TRBV7-6 with TRBJ2-3; D is possibly TRBD2 (5 bases). This CDR3 is built from 16 residues. V lost 2 bases, J lost 0 bases, and 12 bases lay in between. From germline, CDR1 is SGHVS and CDR2 FNYEAQ. The CDR3 spells CASSLSAATSTDTQYF. CDR3 in DNA: TGTGCCAGCAGCTTATCAGCGGCAACTAGCACAGATACGCAGTATTTT.

This rearrangement joins TRBV19 to TRBJ2-2; D is undetermined. This CDR3 has 16 residues. Trimming cost V 3 bases and J 0 bases, with 11 bases left between them. Germline CDR1 is LNHDA and CDR2 is SQIVND (reference sequence). The CDR3 nucleotides read TGTGCCAGTAGTATTACGAGGCTAGCGAACACCGGGGAGCTGTTTTTT. Encoded protein: CASSITRLANTGELFF.